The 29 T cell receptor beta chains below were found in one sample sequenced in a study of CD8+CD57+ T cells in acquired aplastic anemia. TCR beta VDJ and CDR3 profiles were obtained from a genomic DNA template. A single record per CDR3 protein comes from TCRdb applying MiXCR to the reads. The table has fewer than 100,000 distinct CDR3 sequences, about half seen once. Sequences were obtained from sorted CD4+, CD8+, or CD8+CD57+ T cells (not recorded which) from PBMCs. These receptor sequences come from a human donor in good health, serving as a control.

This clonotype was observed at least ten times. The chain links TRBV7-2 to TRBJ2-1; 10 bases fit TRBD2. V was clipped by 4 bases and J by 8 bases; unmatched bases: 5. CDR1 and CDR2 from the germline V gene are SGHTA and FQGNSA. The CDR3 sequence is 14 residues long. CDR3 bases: TGTGCCAGCAGCTGGAGCGGGGGGGCCGATGAGCAGTTCTTC. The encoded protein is CASSWSGGADEQFF. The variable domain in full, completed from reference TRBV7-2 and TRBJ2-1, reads GAGVSQSPSNKVTEKGKDVELRCDPISGHTALYWYRQSLGQGLEFLIYFQGNSAPDKSGLPSDRFSAERTGGSVSTLTIQRTQQEDSAVYLCASSWSGGADEQFFGPGTRLTVL.

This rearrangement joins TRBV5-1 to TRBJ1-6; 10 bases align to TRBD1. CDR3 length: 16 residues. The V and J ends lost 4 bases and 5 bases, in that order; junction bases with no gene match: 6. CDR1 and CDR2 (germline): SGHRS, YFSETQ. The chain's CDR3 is CASSPLGTGDNSPLHF. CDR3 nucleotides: TGCGCCAGCAGCCCCCTCGGGACAGGGGATAATTCACCCCTCCACTTT.

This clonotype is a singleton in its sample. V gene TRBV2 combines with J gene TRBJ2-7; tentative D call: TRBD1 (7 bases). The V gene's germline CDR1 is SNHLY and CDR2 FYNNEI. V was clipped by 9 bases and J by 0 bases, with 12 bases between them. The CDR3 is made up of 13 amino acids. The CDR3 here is CARGGQSSYEQYF. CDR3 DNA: TGTGCCAGGGGGGGACAGAGCTCCTACGAGCAGTACTTC.

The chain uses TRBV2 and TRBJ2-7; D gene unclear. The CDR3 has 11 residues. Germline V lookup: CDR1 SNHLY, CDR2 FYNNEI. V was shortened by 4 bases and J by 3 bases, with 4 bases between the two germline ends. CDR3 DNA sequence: TGTGCCAGCAGTGTGAACTACGAGCAGTACTTC. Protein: CASSVNYEQYF. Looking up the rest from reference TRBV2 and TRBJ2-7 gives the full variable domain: EPEVTQTPSHQVTQMGQEVILRCVPISNHLYFYWYRQILGQKVEFLVSFYNNEISEKSEIFDDQFSVERPDGSNFTLKIRSTKLEDSAMYFCASSVNYEQYFGPGTRLTVT.

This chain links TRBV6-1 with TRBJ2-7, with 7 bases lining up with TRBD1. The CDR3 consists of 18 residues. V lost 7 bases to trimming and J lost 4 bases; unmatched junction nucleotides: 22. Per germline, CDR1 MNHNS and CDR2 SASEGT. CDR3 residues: CASMLTGTVCRRVYEQYF. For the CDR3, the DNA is TGTGCCAGCATGCTGACAGGGACAGTCTGCCGCCGGGTGTACGAGCAGTACTTC.

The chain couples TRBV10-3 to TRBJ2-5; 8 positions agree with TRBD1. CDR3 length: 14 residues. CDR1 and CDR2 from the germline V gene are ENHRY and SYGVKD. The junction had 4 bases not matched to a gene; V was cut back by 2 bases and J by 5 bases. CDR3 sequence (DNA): TGTGCCATCAGTGAGGGACAGGGAAGGGAGACCCAGTACTTC. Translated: CAISEGQGRETQYF.

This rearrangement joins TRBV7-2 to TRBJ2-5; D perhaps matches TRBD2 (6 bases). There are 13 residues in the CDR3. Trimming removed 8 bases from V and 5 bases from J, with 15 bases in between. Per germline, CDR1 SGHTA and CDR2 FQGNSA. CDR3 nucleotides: TGTGCCAGCGGACACGGGGGTTACGAGACCCAGTACTTC. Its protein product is CASGHGGYETQYF.

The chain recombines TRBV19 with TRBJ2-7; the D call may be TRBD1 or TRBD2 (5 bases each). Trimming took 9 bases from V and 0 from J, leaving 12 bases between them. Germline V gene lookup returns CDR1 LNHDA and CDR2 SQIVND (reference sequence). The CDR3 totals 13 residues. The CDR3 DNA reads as TGTGCCAGACTACAGGACTTCTCCTACGAGCAGTACGTC. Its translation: CARLQDFSYEQYV.

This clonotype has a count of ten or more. The CDR3 spells CASSTGDFPLGEQYF. DNA for the CDR3: TGTGCCAGCAGCACAGGGGACTTCCCCCTGGGCGAGCAGTACTTC. The chain is built from TRBV6-1 and TRBJ2-7, with D tentatively TRBD1 (7 bases). Trimming removed 6 bases at V and 6 bases at J, with 21 bases between. Looked up from germline, CDR1 is MNHNS and CDR2 is SASEGT. The CDR3 loop spans 15 amino acids.

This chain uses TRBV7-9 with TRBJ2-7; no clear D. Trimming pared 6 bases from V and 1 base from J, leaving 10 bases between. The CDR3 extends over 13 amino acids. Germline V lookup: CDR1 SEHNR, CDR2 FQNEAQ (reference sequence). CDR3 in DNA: TGTGCCAGCAGGGGGTTTGGGTCCTACGAGCAGTACGTC. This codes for CASRGFGSYEQYV.

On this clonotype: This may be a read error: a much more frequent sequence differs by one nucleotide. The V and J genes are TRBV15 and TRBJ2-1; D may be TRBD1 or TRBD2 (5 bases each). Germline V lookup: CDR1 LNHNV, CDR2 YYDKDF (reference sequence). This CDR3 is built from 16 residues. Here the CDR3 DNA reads TGTGCCGCCAGCAGCCGGGACCGAGACTCTCGTGATGAGCAGTTCTTC. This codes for CAASSRDRDSRDEQFF.

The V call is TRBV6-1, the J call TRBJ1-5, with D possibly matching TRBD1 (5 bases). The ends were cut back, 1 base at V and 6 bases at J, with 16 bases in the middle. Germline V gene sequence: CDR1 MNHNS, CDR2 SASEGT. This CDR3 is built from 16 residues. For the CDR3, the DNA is TGTGCCAGCAGTGAAGTGGGGCACGGTAGTGCTCAGCCCCAGCATTTT. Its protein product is CASSEVGHGSAQPQHF.

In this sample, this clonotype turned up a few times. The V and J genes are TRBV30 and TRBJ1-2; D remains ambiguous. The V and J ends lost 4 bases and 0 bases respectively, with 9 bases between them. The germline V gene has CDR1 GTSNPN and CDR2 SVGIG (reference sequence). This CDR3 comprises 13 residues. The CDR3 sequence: CAWIQKANYGYTF. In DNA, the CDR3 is TGTGCCTGGATACAGAAAGCTAACTATGGCTACACCTTC.

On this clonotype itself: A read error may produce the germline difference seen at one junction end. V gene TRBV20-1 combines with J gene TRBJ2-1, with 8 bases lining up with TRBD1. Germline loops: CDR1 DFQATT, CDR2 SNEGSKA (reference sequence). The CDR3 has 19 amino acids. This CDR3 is CGARGLQIGGTGVYNEQLF. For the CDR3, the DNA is TGCGGTGCTAGAGGGCTTCAAATTGGCGGGACAGGAGTCTACAATGAGCAGCTCTTC.

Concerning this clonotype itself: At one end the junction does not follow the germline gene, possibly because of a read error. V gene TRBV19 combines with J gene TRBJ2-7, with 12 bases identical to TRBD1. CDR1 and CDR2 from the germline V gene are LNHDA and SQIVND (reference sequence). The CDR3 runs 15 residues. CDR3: CASSTGTGGPYEQYF. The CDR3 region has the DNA TGTGCCAGCAGTACCGGGACAGGGGGCCCCTACGAGCAGTACTTC.

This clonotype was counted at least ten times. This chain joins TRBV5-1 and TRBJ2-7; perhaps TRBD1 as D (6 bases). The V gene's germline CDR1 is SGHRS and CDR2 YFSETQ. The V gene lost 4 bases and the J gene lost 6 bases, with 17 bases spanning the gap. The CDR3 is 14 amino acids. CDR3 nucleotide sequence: TGCGCCAGCAGCGCTGCGACAGGCTTAGGCGAGCAGTACTTC. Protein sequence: CASSAATGLGEQYF.

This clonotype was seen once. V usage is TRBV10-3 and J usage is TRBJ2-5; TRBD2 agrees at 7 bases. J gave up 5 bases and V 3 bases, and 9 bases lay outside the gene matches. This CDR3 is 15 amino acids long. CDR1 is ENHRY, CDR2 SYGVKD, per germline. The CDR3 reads CAISDRLAIGETQYF. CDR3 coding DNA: TGTGCCATCAGTGACCGACTAGCTATAGGGGAGACCCAGTACTTC.

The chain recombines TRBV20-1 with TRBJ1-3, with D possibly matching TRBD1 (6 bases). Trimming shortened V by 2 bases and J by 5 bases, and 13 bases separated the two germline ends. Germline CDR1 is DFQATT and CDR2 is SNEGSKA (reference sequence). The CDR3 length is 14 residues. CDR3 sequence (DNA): TGCAGTGCTAGAAGTCCCCGGGACAGAAACACCATATATTTT. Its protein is CSARSPRDRNTIYF.

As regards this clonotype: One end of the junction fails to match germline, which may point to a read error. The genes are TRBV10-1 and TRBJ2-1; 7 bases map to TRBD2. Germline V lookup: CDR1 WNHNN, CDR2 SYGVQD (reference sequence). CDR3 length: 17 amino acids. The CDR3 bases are TGTGCCAGCAGTTCTTCTTCTGGCGGGGGTGACTACAATGAGCAGTTCTTC. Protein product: CASSSSSGGGDYNEQFF.

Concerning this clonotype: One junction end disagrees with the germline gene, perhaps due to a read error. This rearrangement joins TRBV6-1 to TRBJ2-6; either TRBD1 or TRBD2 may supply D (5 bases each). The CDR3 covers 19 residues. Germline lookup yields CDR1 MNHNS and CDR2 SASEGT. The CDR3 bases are TGTGCCAGCAATGAAGTGGAAGAGCTGGGGGTCTCTGGGGCCAACGTCCTGACTTTC. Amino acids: CASNEVEELGVSGANVLTF.

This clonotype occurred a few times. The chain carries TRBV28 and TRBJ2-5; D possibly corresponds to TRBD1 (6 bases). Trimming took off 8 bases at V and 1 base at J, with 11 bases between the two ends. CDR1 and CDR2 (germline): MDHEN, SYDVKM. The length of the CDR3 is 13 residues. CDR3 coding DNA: TGTGCCAGCCAAGACAGGCTCCAAGAGACCCAGTACTTC. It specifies CASQDRLQETQYF.

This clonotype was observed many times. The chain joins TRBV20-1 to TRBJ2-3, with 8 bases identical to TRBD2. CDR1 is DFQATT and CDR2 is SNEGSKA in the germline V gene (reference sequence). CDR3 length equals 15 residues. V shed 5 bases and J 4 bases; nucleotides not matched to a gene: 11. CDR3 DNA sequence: TGCAGTGCTTCGTCCGAGACTAGCGAGGCAGATACGCAGTATTTT. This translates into CSASSETSEADTQYF.

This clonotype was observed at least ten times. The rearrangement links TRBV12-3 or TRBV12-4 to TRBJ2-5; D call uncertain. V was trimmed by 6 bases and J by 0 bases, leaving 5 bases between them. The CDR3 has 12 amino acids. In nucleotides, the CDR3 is TGTGCCAGCAGGGGGTACCAAGAGACCCAGTACTTC. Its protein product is CASRGYQETQYF.

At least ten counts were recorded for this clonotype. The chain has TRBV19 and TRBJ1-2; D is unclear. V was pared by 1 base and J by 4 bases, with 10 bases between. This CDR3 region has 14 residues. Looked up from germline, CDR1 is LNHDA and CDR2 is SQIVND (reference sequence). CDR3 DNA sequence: TGTGCCAGTAGTATAGCCCCCTCGGGCTATGGCTACACCTTC. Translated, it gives CASSIAPSGYGYTF.

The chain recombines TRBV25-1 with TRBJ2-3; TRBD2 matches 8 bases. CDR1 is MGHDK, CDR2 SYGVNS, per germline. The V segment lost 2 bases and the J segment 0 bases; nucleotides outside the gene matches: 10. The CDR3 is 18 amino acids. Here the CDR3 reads CASSEPPGAGGSTDTQYF. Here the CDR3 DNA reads TGTGCCAGCAGTGAACCCCCCGGGGCGGGAGGTAGCACAGATACGCAGTATTTT.

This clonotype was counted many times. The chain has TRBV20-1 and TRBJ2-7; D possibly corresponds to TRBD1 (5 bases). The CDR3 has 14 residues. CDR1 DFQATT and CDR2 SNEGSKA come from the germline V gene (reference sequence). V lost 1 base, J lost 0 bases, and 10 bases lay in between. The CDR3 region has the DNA TGCAGTGCTAGAGTCCCCAGGGACTCCTACGAGCAGTACTTC. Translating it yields CSARVPRDSYEQYF.

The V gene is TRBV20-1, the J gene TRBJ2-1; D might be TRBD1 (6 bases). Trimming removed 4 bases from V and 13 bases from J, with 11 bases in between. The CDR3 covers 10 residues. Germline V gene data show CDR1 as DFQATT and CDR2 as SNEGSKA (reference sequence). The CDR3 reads CSATQGNQFF. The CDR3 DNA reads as TGCAGTGCTACACAGGGAAATCAGTTCTTC.

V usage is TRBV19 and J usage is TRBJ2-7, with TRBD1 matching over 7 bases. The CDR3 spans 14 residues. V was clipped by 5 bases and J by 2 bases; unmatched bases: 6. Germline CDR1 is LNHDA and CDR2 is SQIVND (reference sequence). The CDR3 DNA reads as TGTGCCAGTAGTTTCTCCGGGACAGCCTACGAGCAGTACTTC. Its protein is CASSFSGTAYEQYF.

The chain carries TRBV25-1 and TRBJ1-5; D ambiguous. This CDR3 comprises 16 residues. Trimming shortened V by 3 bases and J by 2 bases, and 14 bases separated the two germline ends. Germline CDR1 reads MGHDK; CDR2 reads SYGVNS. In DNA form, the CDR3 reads TGTGCCAGCAGTGATGGGATCCGAGGCGGCAATCAGCCCCAGCATTTT. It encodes CASSDGIRGGNQPQHF. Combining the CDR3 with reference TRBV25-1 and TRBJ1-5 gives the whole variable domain EADIYQTPRYLVIGTGKKITLECSQTMGHDKMYWYQQDPGMELHLIHYSYGVNSTEKGDLSSESTVSRIRTEHFPLTLESARPSHTSQYLCASSDGIRGGNQPQHFGDGTRLSIL.